This paragraph covers one TCR beta chain sequence. The sample originates from a study of cytomegalovirus exposure and HLA in healthy donors. Study context: The study's early data release held about 85 million unique TCRs from HLA-typed donors.

Researchers ran the PCR with 60 Vbeta and 13 Jbeta primers. Libraries were prepared by immunoSEQ multiplex PCR; TCRdb keeps only in-frame clonotypes and omits some of them. The table shows 63,000 or so clones, with roughly 70% occurring only once. The trim removed 4 bases at V and 5 bases at J, leaving 14 bases unmatched. CDR1 PRHDT and CDR2 FYEKMQ come from the germline V gene (reference sequence). This CDR3 has 17 residues. The sequence was collected from a man in his fifties or sixties in good health and CMV-seronegative. The chain is built from TRBV13 and TRBJ2-5; 9 bases map to TRBD2. Sequencing was performed on PBMCs. The CDR3 coding sequence is TGTGCCAGCAGCTCCACAGCATCTAGCGGGGTGTTCGAGACCCAGTACTTC. Translating gives CASSSTASSGVFETQYF.